This T cell receptor (beta chain) came from a study of blood T cell repertoires in COVID-19. Study in general: T cells, B-cell-depleted T cells, or PBMCs provided the cDNA or gDNA that served as material.

The protocol was immunoSEQ multiplex PCR, while the TCRdb copy is restricted to in-frame clones and leaves out a portion. The data contain tens of thousands of clones, around nine tenths of them singletons. Per the germline V gene, CDR1 is LNHDA and CDR2 is SQIVND (reference sequence). The CDR3 is made up of 16 amino acids. The ends lost 4 bases at V and 4 bases at J; junction bases unmatched: 8. The specimen was peripheral blood. The rearrangement uses TRBV19 and TRBJ1-5, with 9 bases that match TRBD1. The sequence came from a man aged 60 to 69 with active or convalescent COVID-19. The chain's CDR3 is CASSNTWDRDNQPQHF. Here the CDR3 DNA reads TGTGCCAGTAGTAACACCTGGGACAGGGATAATCAGCCCCAGCATTTT.